This T cell receptor (beta chain) was captured by sequencing in a study of OX40 agonist ivuxolimab in advanced cancers. Background on the study: An agonistic human IgG2 monoclonal antibody against OX40 (CD134) was given.

Blood sampling took place at baseline, cycle 4 day 1, and cycle 7 day 1. This CDR3 contains 13 residues. Germline V gives CDR1 SGHTA, CDR2 FQGNSA. The ends lost 4 bases at V and 11 bases at J; junction bases unmatched: 10. Clones were sequenced by immunoSEQ multiplex PCR, and TCRdb holds only the in-frame ones, with some missing. The sample lists around 50,000 clones, approximately 89% seen once, with over 10% in the top ten. The specimen was CD4+ or CD8+ T cells sorted from blood, collected in a trial of the OX40 agonist ivuxolimab. This clonotype was obtained from an adult with an advanced solid tumor such as melanoma, head and neck, liver or kidney cancer. The chain links TRBV7-2 to TRBJ2-5; TRBD1 matches 7 bases. The CDR3 DNA is TGTGCCAGCAGCTCGGACAGGATTGGGGAGCAGTACTTC. Residues: CASSSDRIGEQYF.